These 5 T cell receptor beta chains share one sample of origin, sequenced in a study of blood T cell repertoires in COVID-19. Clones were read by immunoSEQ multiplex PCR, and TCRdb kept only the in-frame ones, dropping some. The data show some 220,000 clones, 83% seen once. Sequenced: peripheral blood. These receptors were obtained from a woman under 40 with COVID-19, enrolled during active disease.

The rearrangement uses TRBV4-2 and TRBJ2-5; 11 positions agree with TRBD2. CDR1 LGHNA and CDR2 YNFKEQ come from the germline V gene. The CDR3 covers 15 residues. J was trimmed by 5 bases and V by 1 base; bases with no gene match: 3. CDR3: CASSQGLAGGETQYF. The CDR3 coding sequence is TGTGCCAGCAGCCAAGGTCTAGCGGGAGGTGAGACCCAGTACTTC.

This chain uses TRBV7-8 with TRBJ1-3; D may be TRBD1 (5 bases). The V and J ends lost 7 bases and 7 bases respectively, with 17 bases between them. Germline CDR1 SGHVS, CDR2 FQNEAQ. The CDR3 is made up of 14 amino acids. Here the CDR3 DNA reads TGTGCCAGCAAACCTAAAGGGGCAGGGAACACCATATATTTT. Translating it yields CASKPKGAGNTIYF.

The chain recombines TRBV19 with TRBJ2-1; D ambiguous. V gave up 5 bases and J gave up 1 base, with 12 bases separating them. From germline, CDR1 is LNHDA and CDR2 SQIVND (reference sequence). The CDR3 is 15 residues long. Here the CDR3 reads CASSPDISSYNEQFF. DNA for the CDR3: TGTGCCAGTAGTCCTGACATCTCTTCCTACAATGAGCAGTTCTTC.

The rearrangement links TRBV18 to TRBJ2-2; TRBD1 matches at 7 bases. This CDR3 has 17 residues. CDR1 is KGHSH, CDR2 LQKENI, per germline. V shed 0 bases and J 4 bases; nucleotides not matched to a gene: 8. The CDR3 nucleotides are TGTGCCAGCTCACCACCGCAGGGGGAAGAAGGCACCGGGGAGCTGTTTTTT. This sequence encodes CASSPPQGEEGTGELFF.

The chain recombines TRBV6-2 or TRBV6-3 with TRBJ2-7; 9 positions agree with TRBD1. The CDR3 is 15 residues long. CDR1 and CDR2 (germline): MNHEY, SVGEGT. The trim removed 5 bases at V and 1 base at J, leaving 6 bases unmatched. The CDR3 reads CASSDTGTGSYEQYF. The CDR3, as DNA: TGTGCCAGCAGTGATACCGGGACAGGGTCCTACGAGCAGTACTTC.